Included here is one T cell receptor (beta chain) sequence, with context. This clonotype appeared many times. Its antigen is not yet known. Base qualities are not recorded, but no much larger clone differs from it by a single base. The library was made by PCR. Sequencer: Illumina HiSeq 2500. TCR libraries were prepared with molecular barcoding, using unique molecular identifiers to normalize TCRbeta repertoire quantification. TCRdb passed the public sequencing reads through fastp at Q25 and MiXCR, retaining productive beta sequences. CDR3 protein duplicates are merged, each entry listing the most common genes and DNA. The sample has approximately 1,000,000 distinct CDR3 sequences on record, about 30% of them singletons. The top ten clones comprise roughly 28% of the sample. This record belongs to a study of T-cell reconstitution after alpha-beta-depleted transplantation in children (dated by TCRdb to 2016 to 2017). For context, the study as a whole: Using TCR repertoire profiling, the study quantitatively followed how T-cell immune reconstitution unfolded in children after TCRalphabeta/CD19-depleted allogeneic hematopoietic cell transplantation. What the research found in general, with its limitations: The apparently early recovery of alphabetaT-cell counts about two months after transplant reportedly depended on only several hundred rapidly expanded clones that came from non-depleted graft cells. In some patients, high TCRbeta diversity at day 60 was attributed to recipient T cells and intrathymic progenitors that had survived conditioning. The frequencies of hyperexpanded clones fell over the following months, and after one year, T-cell counts and TCRbeta diversity were mostly attributed to newly produced T cells.

In the paper's terms, the treatment or condition label means: allogeneic hematopoietic cell transplantation with graft depleted of TCRalphabeta T cells and CD19 B cells. Transplant recipients were children who received TCRalphabeta/CD19-depleted allogeneic hematopoietic cell grafts. Trimming removed 6 bases from V and 2 bases from J; the gene matches leave 7 bases unexplained. From the germline V gene, CDR1 is SQVTM and CDR2 is ANQGSEA. Inclusive of the bounding cysteine and phenylalanine, the CDR3 is 14 residues long. Of all the DNA, just the CDR3 is kept, 42 bases in frame from base 1. The sequencing here drew on PBMCs, mostly from graft donor cells, taken 360 days after TCRalphabeta/CD19-depleted stem cell transplant. The TCR was taken from a boy under three years old who had a stem cell transplant for SCID, so the T cells may come from the graft donor. The chain was built from TRBV29-1 and TRBJ2-1, and TRBD1 matches 7 of the central bases. The CDR3 has the sequence CSVAGTVTYNEQFF. The sequenced DNA: TGCAGCGTGGCCGGGACAGTAACCTACAATGAGCAGTTCTTC.